This T cell receptor beta chain was observed in a study of post-analysis software for immune sequencing data. In the study overall: As for disease course, relapsing-remitting, secondary progressive and progressive-relapsing multiple sclerosis were all included. Study results and limitations: Elevated frequency relative to controls characterized roughly five TRBV segments in patients, TRBV5-6, TRBV5-1 and TRBV20-1 among them.

Presence of unique molecular identifiers characterized the TCR beta cDNA libraries. TCRdb re-derived calls from the PCR reads in MiXCR, one entry per CDR3 protein. The sample shows almost 700,000 distinct CDR3 sequences, roughly three fifths of them seen only once. This CDR3 spans 11 amino acids. CDR1 SQVTM and CDR2 ANQGSEA come from the germline V gene. V shed 8 bases and J shed 5 bases, with 12 bases lying between them. This clonotype was detected only a few times. The antigen is undetermined. The source material was blood. V usage is TRBV29-1 and J usage is TRBJ2-5; weak D call: TRBD2 (6 bases). The receptor was isolated from a girl aged 2 to 9 with multiple sclerosis. CDR3 amino acids: CSSHGGETQYF. In nucleotides, the CDR3 is TGCAGCTCCCACGGAGGGGAGACCCAGTACTTC.